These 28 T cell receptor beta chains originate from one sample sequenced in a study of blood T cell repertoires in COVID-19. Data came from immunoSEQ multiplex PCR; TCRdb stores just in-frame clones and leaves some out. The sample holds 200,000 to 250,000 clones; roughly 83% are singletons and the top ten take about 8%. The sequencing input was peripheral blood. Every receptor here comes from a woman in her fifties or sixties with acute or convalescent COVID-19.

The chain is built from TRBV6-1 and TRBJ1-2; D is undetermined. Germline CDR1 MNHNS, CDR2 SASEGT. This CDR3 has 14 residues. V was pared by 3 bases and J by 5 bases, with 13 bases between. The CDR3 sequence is CASSDGRGGYGYTF. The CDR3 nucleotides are TGTGCCAGCAGTGACGGACGGGGTGGGTATGGCTACACCTTC.

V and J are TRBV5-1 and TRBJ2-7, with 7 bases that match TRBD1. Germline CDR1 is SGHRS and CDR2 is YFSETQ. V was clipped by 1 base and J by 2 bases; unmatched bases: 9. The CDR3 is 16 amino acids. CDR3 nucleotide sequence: TGCGCCAGCAGCTTGTACCTCGGACAGGCCGCCTACGAGCAGTACTTC. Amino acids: CASSLYLGQAAYEQYF.

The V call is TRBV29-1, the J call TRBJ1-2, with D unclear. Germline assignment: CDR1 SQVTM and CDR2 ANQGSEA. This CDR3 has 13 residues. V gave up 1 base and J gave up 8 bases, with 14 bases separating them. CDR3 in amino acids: CSVEVGGFNGYTF. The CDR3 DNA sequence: TGCAGCGTTGAAGTGGGAGGGTTTAACGGCTACACCTTC.

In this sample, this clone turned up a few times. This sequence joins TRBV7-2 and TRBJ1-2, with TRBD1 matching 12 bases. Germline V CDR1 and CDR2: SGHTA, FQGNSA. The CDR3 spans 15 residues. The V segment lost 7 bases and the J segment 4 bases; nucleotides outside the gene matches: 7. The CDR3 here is CASTSRDRGLYGYTF. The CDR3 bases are TGTGCCAGCACCTCGCGGGACAGGGGGCTCTATGGCTACACCTTC.

CDR3 loop: CASSREAVGYTF. CDR3 DNA: TGTGCCAGCAGCCGGGAGGCCGTGGGCTACACCTTC. The rearrangement uses TRBV11-2 and TRBJ1-2, with no clear D. V was cut by 5 bases and J by 8 bases, with 12 bases left in between. Germline-derived CDR1 and CDR2 are SGHAT and FQNNGV. This CDR3 has 12 residues.

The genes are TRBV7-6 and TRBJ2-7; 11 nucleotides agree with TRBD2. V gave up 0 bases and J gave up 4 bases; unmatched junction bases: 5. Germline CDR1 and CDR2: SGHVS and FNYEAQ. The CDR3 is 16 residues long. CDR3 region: CASSLASGGAVYEQYF. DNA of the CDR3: TGTGCCAGCAGCTTAGCTAGCGGGGGGGCCGTTTACGAGCAGTACTTC.

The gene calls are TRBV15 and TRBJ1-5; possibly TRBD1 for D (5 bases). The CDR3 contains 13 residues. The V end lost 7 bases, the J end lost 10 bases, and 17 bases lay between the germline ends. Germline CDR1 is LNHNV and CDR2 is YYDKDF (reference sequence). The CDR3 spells CATTRGDGGPQHF. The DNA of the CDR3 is TGTGCCACCACCCGGGGGGATGGTGGTCCCCAGCATTTT. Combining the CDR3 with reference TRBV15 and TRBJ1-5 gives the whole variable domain DAMVIQNPRYQVTQFGKPVTLSCSQTLNHNVMYWYQQKSSQAPKLLFHYYDKDFNNEADTPDNFQSRRPNTSFCFLDIRSPGLGDTAMYLCATTRGDGGPQHFGDGTRLSIL.

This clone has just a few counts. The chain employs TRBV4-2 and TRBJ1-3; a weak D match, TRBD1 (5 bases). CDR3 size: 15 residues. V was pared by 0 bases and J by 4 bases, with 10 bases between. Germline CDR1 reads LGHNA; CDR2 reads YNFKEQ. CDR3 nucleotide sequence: TGTGCCAGCAGCCAAGATCGGGGGTACGGAAACACCATATATTTT. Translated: CASSQDRGYGNTIYF.

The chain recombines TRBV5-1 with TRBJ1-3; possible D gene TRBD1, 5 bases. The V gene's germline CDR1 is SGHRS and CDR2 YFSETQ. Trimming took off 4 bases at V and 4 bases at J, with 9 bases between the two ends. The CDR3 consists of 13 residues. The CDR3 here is CASSPEGGNTIYF. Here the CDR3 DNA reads TGCGCCAGCAGCCCGGAGGGGGGAAACACCATATATTTT.

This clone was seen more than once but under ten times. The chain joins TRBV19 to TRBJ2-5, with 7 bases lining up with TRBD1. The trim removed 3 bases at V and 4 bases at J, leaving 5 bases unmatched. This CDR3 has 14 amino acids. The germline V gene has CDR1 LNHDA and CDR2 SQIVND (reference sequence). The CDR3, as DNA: TGTGCCAGTAGTATTAGGGACAGACGAGAGACCCAGTACTTC. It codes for CASSIRDRRETQYF.

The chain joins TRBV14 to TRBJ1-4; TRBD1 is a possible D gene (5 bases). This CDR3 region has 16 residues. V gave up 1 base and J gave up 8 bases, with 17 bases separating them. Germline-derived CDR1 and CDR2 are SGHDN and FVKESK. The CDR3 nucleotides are TGTGCCAGCAGCCAAGGGTGGGGGGTTTCAAACGAAAAACTGTTTTTT. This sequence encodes CASSQGWGVSNEKLFF.

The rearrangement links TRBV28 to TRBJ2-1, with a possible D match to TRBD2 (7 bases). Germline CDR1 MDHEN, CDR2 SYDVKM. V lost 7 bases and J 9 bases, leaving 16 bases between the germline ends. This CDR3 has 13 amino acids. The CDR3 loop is CASKGGLYSEQFF. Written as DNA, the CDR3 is TGTGCCAGCAAGGGGGGGCTGTATAGTGAGCAGTTCTTC.

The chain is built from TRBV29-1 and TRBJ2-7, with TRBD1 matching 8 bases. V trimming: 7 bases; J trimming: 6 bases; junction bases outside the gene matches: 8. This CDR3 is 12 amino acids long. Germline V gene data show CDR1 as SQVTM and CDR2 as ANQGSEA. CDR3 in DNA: TGCAGCGGAGGCCCGACAGGGGCCGAGCAGTACTTC. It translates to CSGGPTGAEQYF.

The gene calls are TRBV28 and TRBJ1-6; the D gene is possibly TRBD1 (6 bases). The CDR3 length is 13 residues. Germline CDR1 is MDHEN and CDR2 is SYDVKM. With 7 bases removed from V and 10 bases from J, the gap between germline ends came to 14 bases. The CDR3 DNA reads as TGTGCCAGCATTCAGGGGATTGGGTCACCCCTCCACTTT. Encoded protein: CASIQGIGSPLHF. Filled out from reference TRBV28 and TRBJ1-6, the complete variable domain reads DVKVTQSSRYLVKRTGEKVFLECVQDMDHENMFWYRQDPGLGLRLIYFSYDVKMKEKGDIPEGYSVSREKKERFSLILESASTNQTSMYLCASIQGIGSPLHFGNGTRLTVT.

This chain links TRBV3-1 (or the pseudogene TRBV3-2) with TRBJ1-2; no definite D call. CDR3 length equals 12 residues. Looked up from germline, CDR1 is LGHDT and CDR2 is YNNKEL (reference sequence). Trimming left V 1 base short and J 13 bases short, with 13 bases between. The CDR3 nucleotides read TGTGCCAGCAGCCAAGTGGCGGGGTACTGCACCTTC. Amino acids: CASSQVAGYCTF.

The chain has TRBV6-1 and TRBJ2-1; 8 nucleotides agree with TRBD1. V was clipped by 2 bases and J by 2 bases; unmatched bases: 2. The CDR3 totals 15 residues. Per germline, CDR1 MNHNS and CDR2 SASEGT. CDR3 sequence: CASSEYRGAYNEQFF. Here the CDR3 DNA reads TGTGCCAGCAGTGAATACAGGGGGGCCTACAATGAGCAGTTCTTC.

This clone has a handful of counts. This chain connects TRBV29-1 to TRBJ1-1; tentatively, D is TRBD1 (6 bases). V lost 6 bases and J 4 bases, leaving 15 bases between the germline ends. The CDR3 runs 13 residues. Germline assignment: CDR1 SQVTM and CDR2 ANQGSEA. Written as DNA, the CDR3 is TGCAGCGTGAGACAGGCGACGGGCACTGAAGCTTTCTTT. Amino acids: CSVRQATGTEAFF.

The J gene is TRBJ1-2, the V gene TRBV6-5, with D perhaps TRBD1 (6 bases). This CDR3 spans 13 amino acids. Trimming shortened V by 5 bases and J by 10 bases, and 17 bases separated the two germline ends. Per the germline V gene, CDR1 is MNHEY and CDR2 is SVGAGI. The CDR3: CASSPGQLQIYTF. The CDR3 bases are TGTGCCAGCAGTCCCGGACAGCTCCAAATCTACACCTTC.

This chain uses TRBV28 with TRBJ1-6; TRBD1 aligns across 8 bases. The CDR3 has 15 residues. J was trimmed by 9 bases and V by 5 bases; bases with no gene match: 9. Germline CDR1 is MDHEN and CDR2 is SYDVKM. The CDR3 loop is CASSLQGVAGSPLHF. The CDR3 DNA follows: TGTGCCAGCAGTCTACAGGGGGTCGCGGGTTCACCCCTCCACTTT.

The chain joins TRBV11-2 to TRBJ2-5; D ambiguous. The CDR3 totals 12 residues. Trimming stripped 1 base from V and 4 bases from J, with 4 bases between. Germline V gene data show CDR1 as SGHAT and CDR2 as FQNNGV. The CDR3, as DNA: TGTGCCAGCAGCTTAGGAGTAGAGACCCAGTACTTC. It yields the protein CASSLGVETQYF.

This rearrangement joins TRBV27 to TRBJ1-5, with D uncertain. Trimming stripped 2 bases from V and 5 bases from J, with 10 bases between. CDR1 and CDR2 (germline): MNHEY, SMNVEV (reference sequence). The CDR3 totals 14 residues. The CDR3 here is CASSLGAGDQPQHF. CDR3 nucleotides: TGTGCCAGCAGTTTAGGTGCGGGTGATCAGCCCCAGCATTTT.

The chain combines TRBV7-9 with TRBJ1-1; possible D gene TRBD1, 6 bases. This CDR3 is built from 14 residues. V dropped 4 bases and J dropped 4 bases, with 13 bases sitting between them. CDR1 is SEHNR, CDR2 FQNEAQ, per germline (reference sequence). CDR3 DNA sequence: TGTGCCAGCAGCTCCCGGGGGGCCGGCACTGAAGCTTTCTTT. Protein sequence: CASSSRGAGTEAFF.

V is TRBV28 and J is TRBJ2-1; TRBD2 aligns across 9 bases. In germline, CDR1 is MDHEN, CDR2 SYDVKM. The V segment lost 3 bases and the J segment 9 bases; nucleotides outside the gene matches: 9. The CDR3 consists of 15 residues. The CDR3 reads CASSFAGGPYPEQFF. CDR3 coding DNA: TGTGCCAGCAGTTTTGCGGGGGGGCCGTATCCTGAGCAGTTCTTC.

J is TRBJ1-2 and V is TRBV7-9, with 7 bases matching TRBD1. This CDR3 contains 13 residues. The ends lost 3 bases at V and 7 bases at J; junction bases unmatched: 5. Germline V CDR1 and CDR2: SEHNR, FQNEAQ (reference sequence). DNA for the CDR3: TGTGCCAGCAGCTTTACAGGGGTAGGTGGCTACACCTTC. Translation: CASSFTGVGGYTF.

The DNA for the CDR3 is TGTGCCAGCAGTTTCCGGAATTCACCCCTCCACTTT. Its protein is CASSFRNSPLHF. V gene TRBV27 combines with J gene TRBJ1-6, with no clear D. CDR3 size: 12 residues. V lost 3 bases, J lost 7 bases, and 4 bases lay in between. Germline values: CDR1 MNHEY, CDR2 SMNVEV (reference sequence).

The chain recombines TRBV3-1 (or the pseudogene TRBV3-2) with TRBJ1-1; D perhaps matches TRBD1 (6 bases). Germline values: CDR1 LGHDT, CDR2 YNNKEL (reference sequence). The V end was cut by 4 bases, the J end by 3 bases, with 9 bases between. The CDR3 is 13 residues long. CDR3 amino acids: CASSPSGDTEAFF. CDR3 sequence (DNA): TGTGCCAGCAGCCCATCAGGGGACACTGAAGCTTTCTTT.

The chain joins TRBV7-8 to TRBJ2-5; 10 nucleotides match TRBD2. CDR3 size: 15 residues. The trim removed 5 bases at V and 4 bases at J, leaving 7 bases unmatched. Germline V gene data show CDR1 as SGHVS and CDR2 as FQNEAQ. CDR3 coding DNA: TGTGCCAGCAGCCGAGCGGGGGGGCCTGTAGAGACCCAGTACTTC. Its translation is CASSRAGGPVETQYF. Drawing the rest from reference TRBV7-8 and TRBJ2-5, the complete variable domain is GAGVSQSPRYKVAKRGQDVALRCDPISGHVSLFWYQQALGQGPEFLTYFQNEAQLDKSGLPSDRFFAERPEGSVSTLKIQRTQQEDSAVYLCASSRAGGPVETQYFGPGTRLLVL.

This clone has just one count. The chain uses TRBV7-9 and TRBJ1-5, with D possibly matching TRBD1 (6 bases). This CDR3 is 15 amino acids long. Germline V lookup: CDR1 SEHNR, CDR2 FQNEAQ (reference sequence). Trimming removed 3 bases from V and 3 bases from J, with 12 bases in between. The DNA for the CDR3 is TGTGCCAGCAGCTTGTCTGGGGGCTACAATCAGCCCCAGCATTTT. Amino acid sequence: CASSLSGGYNQPQHF.